Listed here are 9 T cell receptor beta chains from one sample, sequenced in a study of T cells in Graves' hyperthyroidism and ophthalmopathy. Researchers amplified the TCR beta CDR3 regions from RNA transcripts. A set of HTBI primers served as the primers for a first-round RT-PCR of the TCR CDR3. TCRdb reprocessed the multiplex PCR reads via MiXCR and lists one record per CDR3 protein. The sample records 360,000 or so distinct CDR3 sequences, roughly 19% being singletons. Material for sequencing was blood. The receptor source for this set is a woman under 30 with Graves' hyperthyroidism.

This chain connects TRBV6-5 to TRBJ1-1; no clear D. The V end was cut by 2 bases, the J end by 5 bases, with 9 bases between. Germline loops: CDR1 MNHEY, CDR2 SVGAGI. CDR3 length: 13 residues. CDR3 DNA: TGTGCCAGCAGTTACGACCATGTGACTGAAGCTTTCTTT. Translated: CASSYDHVTEAFF.

This clonotype was counted many times. The chain recombines TRBV28 with TRBJ1-2, with TRBD1 matching 9 bases. The CDR3 has 14 residues. V dropped 2 bases and J dropped 5; count of bases not matched to a gene: 3. Germline V gives CDR1 MDHEN, CDR2 SYDVKM. The CDR3 DNA follows: TGTGCCAGCAGTTTAGGGACAGGGAGGTATGGCTACACCTTC. As protein: CASSLGTGRYGYTF.

For this clonotype: This may arise from a read error, as a much more abundant clone is one base away. The gene calls are TRBV14 and TRBJ1-1; D unclear. Germline CDR1 and CDR2: SGHDN and FVKESK. V lost 3 bases and J 7 bases, leaving 21 bases between the germline ends. The CDR3 is made up of 16 amino acids. CDR3 in amino acids: CASSHLDPSFRNEAFF. In nucleotides, the CDR3 is TGTGCCAGCAGCCATTTGGACCCAAGTTTCAGGAATGAAGCTTTCTTT.

This clonotype has at least ten counts. The V gene is TRBV20-1, the J gene TRBJ2-7; TRBD1 is a possible D gene (5 bases). Trimming removed 6 bases from V and 0 bases from J, with 18 bases in between. Per the germline V gene, CDR1 is DFQATT and CDR2 is SNEGSKA (reference sequence). This CDR3 has 15 amino acids. The DNA for the CDR3 is TGCAGTGCCCCAGTCTGGGGCGTAGGCTCCTACGAGCAGTACTTC. Amino acids: CSAPVWGVGSYEQYF.

This clonotype came up once. The J gene is TRBJ2-7, the V gene TRBV28, with D perhaps TRBD1 (5 bases). Looked up from germline, CDR1 is MDHEN and CDR2 is SYDVKM. This CDR3 comprises 13 residues. V was clipped by 8 bases and J by 1 base, with 12 bases between them. The CDR3 DNA sequence: TGTGCCAGCGCGGTTACAGGTTCCTACGAGCAGTACTTC. Protein product: CASAVTGSYEQYF.

This clonotype has a handful of counts. The chain has TRBV29-1 and TRBJ2-5, with D tentatively TRBD1 (6 bases). The germline V gene encodes CDR1 SQVTM and CDR2 ANQGSEA. V lost 7 bases, J lost 4 bases, and 19 bases lay in between. This CDR3 is 14 amino acids long. Here the CDR3 reads CSGFAGGQGETQYF. DNA for the CDR3: TGCAGCGGATTCGCTGGGGGCCAGGGAGAGACCCAGTACTTC.

This clonotype was seen at least ten times. The CDR3 sequence is CASSLEGDEYF. DNA for the CDR3: TGCGCCAGCAGCTTGGAGGGGGATGAGTACTTC. J is TRBJ2-7 and V is TRBV5-1, with D possibly TRBD1 on 6 matching bases. V lost 0 bases, J lost 11 bases, and 9 bases lay in between. The germline V gene encodes CDR1 SGHRS and CDR2 YFSETQ. This CDR3 spans 11 amino acids.

This clonotype was picked up many times. The chain has TRBV7-2 and TRBJ2-5; 11 nucleotides match TRBD2. Germline CDR1 and CDR2: SGHTA and FQGNSA. V was pared by 6 bases and J by 5 bases, with 2 bases of the junction left unmatched. The CDR3 covers 13 residues. The CDR3 spells CASRTSGVETQYF. As DNA, the CDR3 is TGTGCCAGCAGGACTAGCGGGGTGGAGACCCAGTACTTC.

This clonotype has at least ten counts. A junction end diverges from the germline sequence, so it may reflect a read error. The chain joins TRBV28 to TRBJ1-5, with D perhaps TRBD1 (6 bases). Germline CDR1 and CDR2: MDHEN and SYDVKM. The CDR3 is made up of 15 amino acids. The CDR3 region has the DNA TGTGCCGGCAGTTTATCAGGGGTTGGCAATCAGCCCCAGCATTTT. Translation: CAGSLSGVGNQPQHF. Supplemented by reference TRBV28 and TRBJ1-5, the full variable domain reads DVKVTQSSRYLVKRTGEKVFLECVQDMDHENMFWYRQDPGLGLRLIYFSYDVKMKEKGDIPEGYSVSREKKERFSLILESASTNQTSMYLCAGSLSGVGNQPQHFGDGTRLSIL.